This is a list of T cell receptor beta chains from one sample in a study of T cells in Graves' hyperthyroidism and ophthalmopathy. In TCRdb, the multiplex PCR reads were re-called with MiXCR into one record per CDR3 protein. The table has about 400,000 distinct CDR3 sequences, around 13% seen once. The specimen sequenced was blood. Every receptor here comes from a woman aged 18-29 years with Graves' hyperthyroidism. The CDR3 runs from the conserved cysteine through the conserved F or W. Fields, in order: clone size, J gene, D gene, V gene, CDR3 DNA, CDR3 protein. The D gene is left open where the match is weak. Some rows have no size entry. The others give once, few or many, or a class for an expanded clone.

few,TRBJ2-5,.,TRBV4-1,TGCGCCAGCAGCCAAACGGGGGAAGAGACCCAGTACTTC,CASSQTGEETQYF
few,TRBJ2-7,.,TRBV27,TGTGCCAGCAGCTCCCGCCCTGGGACTTTTCCGCAGTACTTC,CASSSRPGTFPQYF
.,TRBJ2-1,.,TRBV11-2,TGTGCCAGCAGCTCACGGGACCCAGGGAATGAGCAGTTCTTC,CASSSRDPGNEQFF
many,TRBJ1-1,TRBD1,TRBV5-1,TGCGCCAGCAGCCGGACAGGGAGGAGCGCTGAAGCTTTCTTT,CASSRTGRSAEAFF
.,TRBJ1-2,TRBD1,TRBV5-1,TGCGCCAGCAGCTTGACAGGGGTTCGTTATGGCTACACCTTC,CASSLTGVRYGYTF
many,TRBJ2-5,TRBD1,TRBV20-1,TGCAGTGCTCCGGGACAGGGGTTCGAGACCCAGTACTTC,CSAPGQGFETQYF
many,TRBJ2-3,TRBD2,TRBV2,TGTGCCAGCAAGGAACTAGCGGGAGGTGGAGATACGCAGTATTTT,CASKELAGGGDTQYF
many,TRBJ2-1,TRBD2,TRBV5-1,TGCGCCAGCAGCTGGAGGGCGGGAGCCAATGAGCAGTTCTTC,CASSWRAGANEQFF
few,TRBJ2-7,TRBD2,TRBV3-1,TGTGCCAGCAGCCAATCCCTAGCGGGAGTTCAGGGCTACGAGCAGTACTTC,CASSQSLAGVQGYEQYF
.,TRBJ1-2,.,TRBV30,TGTGCCTGGACCAGTACAGCTAACTATGGCTACACCTTC,CAWTSTANYGYTF
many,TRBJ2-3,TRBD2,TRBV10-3,TGTGCCATCAGTGAGGGGCTAGCGGCATACACAGATACGCAGTATTTT,CAISEGLAAYTDTQYF
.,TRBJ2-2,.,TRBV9,TGTGCCAGCGGGTCCCGGGGTACGAACACCGGGGAGCTGTTTTTT,CASGSRGTNTGELFF
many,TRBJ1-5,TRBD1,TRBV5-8,TGTGCCAGCAGCCGAGTCCGGGACAGACAACTCAATCAGCCCCAGCATTTT,CASSRVRDRQLNQPQHF
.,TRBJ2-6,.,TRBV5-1,TGCGCCAGCAGCTTGGAGGGGGCTGGGGCCAACGTCCTGACTTTC,CASSLEGAGANVLTF
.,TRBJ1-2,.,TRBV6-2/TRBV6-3,TGTGCCAGCAGTTACTCGAGGCACCTTTTCCGTGGCTACGCCTTC,CASSYSRHLFRGYAF
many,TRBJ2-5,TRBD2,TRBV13,TGTGCCAGCAGTATAGCGGGAGGCCACCTCTTTCAAGAGACCCAGTACTTC,CASSIAGGHLFQETQYF
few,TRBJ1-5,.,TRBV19,TGTGCCAGTAGTATAGAGGGTAATCAGCCCCAGCATTTT,CASSIEGNQPQHF
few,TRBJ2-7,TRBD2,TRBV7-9,TGTGCCAGCAGCTTTGGGGCTAGCGGGAGCTACGAGCAGTACTTC,CASSFGASGSYEQYF